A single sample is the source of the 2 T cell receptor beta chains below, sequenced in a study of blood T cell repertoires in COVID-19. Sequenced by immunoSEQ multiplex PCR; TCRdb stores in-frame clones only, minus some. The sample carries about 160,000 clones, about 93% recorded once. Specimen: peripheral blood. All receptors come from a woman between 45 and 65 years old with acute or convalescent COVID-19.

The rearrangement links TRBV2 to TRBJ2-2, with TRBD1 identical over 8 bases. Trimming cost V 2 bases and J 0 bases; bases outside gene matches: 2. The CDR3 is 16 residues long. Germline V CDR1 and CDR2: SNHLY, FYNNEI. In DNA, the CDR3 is TGTGCCAGCAGTGAACCCAGGGGGCCGAACACCGGGGAGCTGTTTTTT. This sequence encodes CASSEPRGPNTGELFF.

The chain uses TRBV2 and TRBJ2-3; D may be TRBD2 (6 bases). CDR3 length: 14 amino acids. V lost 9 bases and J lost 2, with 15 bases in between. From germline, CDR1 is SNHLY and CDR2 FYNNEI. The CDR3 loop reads CARPAGQITDTQYF. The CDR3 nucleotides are TGTGCCAGACCGGCGGGGCAGATCACAGATACGCAGTATTTT.